The clone carrying this T cell receptor (beta chain) was seen a single time. The antigen is not known. Profiled with immunoSEQ multiplex PCR; TCRdb holds only in-frame clones, not every one. The sample lists fewer than 90,000 clones, 85% to 90% occurring once. CDR1 is MGHDK, CDR2 SYGVNS, per germline. Unmatched junction bases numbered 5, after V lost 6 bases and J lost 2 bases. This CDR3 is 15 amino acids long. This entry belongs to a study of OX40 agonist ivuxolimab in advanced cancers. Across the study: Patient treatment consisted of intravenous ivuxolimab administration every 2 weeks at 0.01 to 10 mg/kg. Partial responses were seen in three patients, one with hepatocellular carcinoma and two with cutaneous melanoma.

General observations from the study: Also present in some nonresponders was a low level of normalized T-cell clonal expansion. Those patients achieving a partial response at 0.1-3.0 mg/kg showed among the lowest clonal expansion.

This receptor was obtained from an adult with an advanced solid tumor such as melanoma, head and neck, liver or kidney cancer. V gene TRBV25-1 combines with J gene TRBJ2-2; 8 bases align to TRBD1. The sequencing used CD4+ or CD8+ T cells sorted from blood, collected in a trial of the OX40 agonist ivuxolimab. CDR3 in DNA: TGTGCCAGCAGGACACAGGGGGTAAACACCGGGGAGCTGTTTTTT. This encodes CASRTQGVNTGELFF.